Following are 9 T cell receptor beta chains from one sample sequenced in a study of CD8+CD57+ T cells in acquired aplastic anemia. The use of genomic DNA as template underpinned the TCR beta VDJ and CDR3 profiling. TCRdb recomputed calls from the reads with MiXCR, one row per CDR3 protein. The profile covers hundreds of thousands of distinct CDR3 sequences, with roughly half appearing a single time and approximately 8% taken by the ten largest. Sequenced sample: sorted CD4+, CD8+, or CD8+CD57+ T cells (not recorded which) from PBMCs. These TCRs come from a human donor with severe aplastic anemia or a healthy control (not recorded which).

This chain uses TRBV7-9 with TRBJ2-3, with 16 positions matching TRBD2. The CDR3 is 20 amino acids. CDR1 and CDR2 (germline): SEHNR, FQNEAQ (reference sequence). Trimming took 5 bases from V and 3 from J; bases not matched to a gene: 14. The CDR3 protein is CASSPQSPGLAGGRTDTQYF. The CDR3 DNA reads as TGTGCCAGCAGCCCTCAAAGTCCGGGACTAGCGGGGGGGCGTACAGATACGCAGTATTTT.

This chain uses TRBV29-1 with TRBJ2-3, with 11 nucleotides matching TRBD2. The CDR3 is 15 residues long. The V gene's germline CDR1 is SQVTM and CDR2 ANQGSEA. V shed 1 base and J 2 bases; nucleotides not matched to a gene: 2. CDR3 bases: TGCAGCGTTGAAGTAGCGGGGGGGCCCACAGATACGCAGTATTTT. It is translated as CSVEVAGGPTDTQYF.

The V gene is TRBV24-1, the J gene TRBJ2-1, with TRBD2 identical over 7 bases. Germline lookup yields CDR1 KGHDR and CDR2 SFDVKD. The CDR3 is 19 residues long. V dropped 0 bases and J dropped 9; count of bases not matched to a gene: 19. The CDR3 DNA is TGTGCCACCAGTGATTTGCAGGTCGGGTGGGAGGGAAGGCAGGGTGAGCAGTTCTTC. Its protein product is CATSDLQVGWEGRQGEQFF.

This clonotype was observed many times. For the CDR3, the DNA is TGTGCTAGTGGGGGTAATCCTAATGAAAAACTGTTTTTT. Translated: CASGGNPNEKLFF. This chain connects TRBV12-5 to TRBJ1-4; D is unclear. This CDR3 is built from 13 residues. The ends were cut back, 6 bases at V and 3 bases at J, with 8 bases in the middle. CDR1 is LGHNT and CDR2 is FRNRAP in the germline V gene.

J is TRBJ2-2 and V is TRBV7-9, with 8 bases lining up with TRBD1. The CDR3 runs 15 residues. The ends lost 6 bases at V and 5 bases at J; junction bases unmatched: 8. In germline, CDR1 is SEHNR, CDR2 FQNEAQ (reference sequence). CDR3 DNA sequence: TGTGCCAGCAGTCGTCAGGGGGCAGGTACCGGGGAGCTGTTTTTT. Its translation: CASSRQGAGTGELFF.

The J gene is TRBJ1-6, the V gene TRBV19; possible D gene TRBD1, 5 bases. V was pared by 10 bases and J by 9 bases, with 16 bases between. CDR1 is LNHDA, CDR2 SQIVND, per germline (reference sequence). The CDR3 sequence is 13 residues long. The CDR3 DNA sequence: TGTGCCACCGCCATAAGTGGGGGTTCACCCCTCCACTTT. It codes for CATAISGGSPLHF.

A remark on this clonotype: One end of the junction fails to match germline, which may point to a read error. The V gene is TRBV10-2, the J gene TRBJ2-5, with D perhaps being TRBD1 or TRBD2 (5 bases each). The length of the CDR3 is 15 residues. Germline CDR1 reads WSHSY; CDR2 reads SAAADI. CDR3 residues: CASSYSGPEGETQYF. CDR3 bases: TGTGCCAGCAGTTACTCCGGTCCCGAGGGGGAGACCCAGTACTTC.

CDR3 in amino acids: CASSHDQTDTQYF. In DNA, the CDR3 is TGTGCCAGCAGCCACGACCAGACAGATACGCAGTATTTT. V usage is TRBV14 and J usage is TRBJ2-3; D is uncertain. V was pared by 3 bases and J by 3 bases, with 7 bases between. Germline CDR1 SGHDN, CDR2 FVKESK. This CDR3 is built from 13 residues.

Only one count was recorded for this clonotype. This rearrangement joins TRBV20-1 to TRBJ2-7; D remains ambiguous. Germline-derived CDR1 and CDR2 are DFQATT and SNEGSKA (reference sequence). Trimming took off 0 bases at V and 0 bases at J, with 12 bases between the two ends. There are 15 residues in the CDR3. For the CDR3, the DNA is TGCAGTGCTAGAGATGAGGCAGGATACTCCTACGAGCAGTACTTC. The encoded protein is CSARDEAGYSYEQYF.